This note documents a single T cell receptor (beta chain) sequence. Seattle participants joined during active infection and were tracked over time. The data derive from a study of blood T cell repertoires in COVID-19. Study details: From the United States, Italy and Spain came samples of acute and convalescent COVID-19. Sample material is recorded as cDNA or gDNA derived from T cells, B-cell-depleted T cells, or PBMCs.

Germline loops: CDR1 LGHDT, CDR2 YNNKEL (reference sequence). The CDR3 totals 14 residues. Losses at the gene ends were 5 bases for V and 9 bases for J; bases not matched to a gene: 7. Profiling relied on immunoSEQ multiplex PCR, and the TCRdb table lists in-frame clones only, not all of them. The sample lists around 170,000 clones, about 81% occurring once. The sequenced sample consisted of peripheral blood. This TCR was sampled from a woman over 75 with COVID-19, enrolled during active disease. The chain employs TRBV3-1 (or the pseudogene TRBV3-2) and TRBJ2-6; TRBD1 agrees at 7 bases. The CDR3 DNA sequence: TGTGCCAGCAGCACGTGGGACAGCTTCAACGTCCTGACTTTC. It yields the protein CASSTWDSFNVLTF.